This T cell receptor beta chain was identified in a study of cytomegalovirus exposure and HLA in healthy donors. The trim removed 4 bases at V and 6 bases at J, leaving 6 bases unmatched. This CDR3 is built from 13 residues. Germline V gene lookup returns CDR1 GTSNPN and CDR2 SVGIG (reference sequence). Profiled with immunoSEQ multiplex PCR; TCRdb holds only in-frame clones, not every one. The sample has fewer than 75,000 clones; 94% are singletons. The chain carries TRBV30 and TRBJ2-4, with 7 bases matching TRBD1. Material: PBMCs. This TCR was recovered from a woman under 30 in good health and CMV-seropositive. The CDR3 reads CAWINRGPNIQYF. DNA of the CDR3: TGTGCCTGGATAAACAGGGGCCCAAACATTCAGTACTTC.